This T cell receptor beta chain was found in a study of vaccination effects on CD4 cells after COVID-19. General study findings and limits: Whether induced by infection or by vaccine, clones showed marked clonal contraction late after vaccination. The post-vaccine spike-reactive clones of convalescents showed a predominance of new vaccine-induced clones.

Trimming pared 3 bases from V and 3 bases from J, leaving 6 bases between. Germline lookup yields CDR1 GTSNPN and CDR2 SVGIG (reference sequence). The CDR3 is 12 amino acids. On this clone itself: Its specificity is not known.

Viral peptide pool expansion of antigen-specific CD4+ T cells preceded sequencing in the ViraFEST assay. Isolating CD4+ T cells followed more than eight days of culture. This individual tested PCR-positive for SARS-CoV-2 infection between March and December 2020. Profiling relied on immunoSEQ multiplex PCR, and the TCRdb table lists in-frame clones only, not all of them. The sample shows 42,000 or so clones, 65% to 70% of them seen only once. Sequencing used CD4+ T cells from PBMCs cultured with a peptide pool, obtained before COVID-19 vaccination. The sequence was obtained from a human donor who had a prior SARS-CoV-2 infection. The chain links TRBV30 to TRBJ1-3, with TRBD1 as a possible D gene (5 bases). The CDR3 loop is CAWSRDGNTIYF. In DNA form, the CDR3 reads TGTGCCTGGAGCAGGGATGGAAACACCATATATTTT.